This T cell receptor beta chain comes out of a study of blood T cells in healthy people across ages. The authors ran a second PCR of about 6 to 11 cycles using a sample-barcoded 5' primer and a J-beta primer mix. One entry per CDR3 protein results from TCRdb running MiXCR on the 5' RACE reads. The profile shows about 680,000 distinct CDR3 sequences, more than 40% of them singletons. In this sample, this clonotype turned up a few times. V lost 3 bases and J 4 bases, leaving 18 bases between the germline ends. The germline gives CDR1 LGHNA, CDR2 YSLEER. There are 16 residues in the CDR3. The chain combines TRBV4-3 with TRBJ1-2; D may be TRBD1 (5 bases). The clonotype was recovered from a woman aged 60 to 75 in good health. The sample taken for sequencing was blood. In DNA, the CDR3 is TGCGCCAGCAGCCACGAGTTACGGGGACGGACCTATGGCTACACCTTC. Its translation is CASSHELRGRTYGYTF.